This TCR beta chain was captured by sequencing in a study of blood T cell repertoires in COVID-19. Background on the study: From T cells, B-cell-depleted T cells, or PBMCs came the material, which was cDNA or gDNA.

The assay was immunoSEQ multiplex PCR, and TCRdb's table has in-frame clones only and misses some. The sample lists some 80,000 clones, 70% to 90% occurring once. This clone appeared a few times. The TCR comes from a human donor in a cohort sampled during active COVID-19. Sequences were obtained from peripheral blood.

This chain's CDR3 is CASSLGVNYGYTF. DNA for the CDR3: TGTGCCAGCAGCTTGGGAGTTAACTATGGCTACACCTTC. The rearrangement links TRBV11-3 to TRBJ1-2; D gene ambiguous. Germline loops: CDR1 SGHNT, CDR2 YENEEA. The CDR3 is made up of 13 amino acids. V lost 3 bases, J lost 1 base, and 6 bases lay in between.